This T cell receptor (beta chain) derives from a study of T cell repertoires in cytomegalovirus infection. One entry per CDR3 protein results from TCRdb running MiXCR on the reads. The sample has some 300,000 distinct CDR3 sequences; about 8.8% are singletons. The V end was cut by 5 bases, the J end by 5 bases, with 15 bases between. The CDR3 is 15 amino acids. Per the germline V gene, CDR1 is SGHTA and CDR2 is FQGNSA. This clonotype was found many times. J is TRBJ2-2 and V is TRBV7-2, with D maybe TRBD1 (5 bases). The sample comprised PBMCs. The TCR originated in a human donor in good health (CMV status not recorded). Some clones in this sample may be carry-over from other donors' samples. The CDR3 here is CASSHFRGRTGELFF. The CDR3 nucleotides are TGTGCCAGCAGCCATTTTAGGGGAAGGACCGGGGAGCTGTTTTTT.